This T cell receptor (beta chain) stems from a study of blood T cell repertoires in COVID-19. The age range of participants was 18 to 89 years, with residence in about two dozen US areas. Participants were placed into cohorts based on the clinical history they reported. All recovered Cohort 3 donors got two negative PCRs, got clearance, or saw symptom resolution. This CDR3 is built from 13 residues. Germline CDR1 reads SQVTM; CDR2 reads ANQGSEA. Trimming removed 4 bases from V and 4 bases from J, with 13 bases in between. The protocol was immunoSEQ multiplex PCR, while the TCRdb copy is restricted to in-frame clones and leaves out a portion. The sample has some 170,000 clones, more than 70% seen once.

The TCR comes from a man between 35 and 55 years old who had recovered from COVID-19. The sample comprised PBMCs or T cells enriched from blood (not recorded which). The chain joins TRBV29-1 to TRBJ1-2; D uncertain. The chain's CDR3 is CSVVARPIYGYTF. Written as DNA, the CDR3 is TGCAGCGTTGTGGCCAGGCCAATCTATGGCTACACCTTC.